This is a list of T cell receptor beta chains from one sample in a study of T cell responses to AZD1222 COVID-19 vaccine. Only in-frame clones appear in the TCRdb table, and some are missing; sequencing was by immunoSEQ multiplex PCR. This sample has about 140,000 clones, with about 92% found just once. Specimen: peripheral blood, collected on day 0 of AZD1222 vaccination. These receptor sequences come from an adult in good health. CDR3s include the opening cysteine and the closing phenylalanine or tryptophan. Each record gives: J gene, D gene, V gene, clone size, CDR3 DNA, CDR3 protein. A D gene is named only where the DNA matches it firmly. The size entry is marked missing in some rows and otherwise reads once, few, many or a size class.

TRBJ1-6,TRBD1,TRBV4-2,NA,TGTGCCAGCAGCCTGGGACAGTGGGATTCACCCCTCCACTTT,CASSLGQWDSPLHF
TRBJ1-4,NA,TRBV30,once,TGTGCCTGGAGTGTAGGGGGGGTAGAAAAACTGTTTTTT,CAWSVGGVEKLFF
TRBJ2-7,NA,TRBV5-1,NA,TGCGCCAGCAGCCCCGGAGTCAGGGGGACTTCCTACGAGCAGTACTTC,CASSPGVRGTSYEQYF
TRBJ1-2,NA,TRBV7-8,NA,TGTGCCAGCAGCTTACCCGGGAACTATGGCTACACCTTC,CASSLPGNYGYTF
TRBJ2-1,TRBD2,TRBV2,once,TGTGCCAGCAGGAGTAGCGGGGGGTACAATGAGCAGTTCTTC,CASRSSGGYNEQFF
TRBJ1-1,NA,TRBV6-5,NA,TGTGCCAGCAAGTCAGGGCCTGAAGCTTTCTTT,CASKSGPEAFF
TRBJ1-2,TRBD1,TRBV7-9,NA,TGTGCCAGCAGCAAGACAGGGGGCGGCGGATTTATAAATGGCTACACCTTC,CASSKTGGGGFINGYTF
TRBJ2-2,NA,TRBV10-1,NA,TGCGCCAGCAGCTTGACAGCCAACACCGGGGAGCTGTTTTTT,CASSLTANTGELFF
TRBJ2-1,NA,TRBV2,NA,TGTGCCAGCAGTTCTTTTCTAAGGAATGAGCAGTTCTTC,CASSSFLRNEQFF
TRBJ1-4,TRBD1,TRBV5-4,NA,TGTGCCAGCAGCCGTACAGGGGGCCTTGAAAAACTGTTTTTT,CASSRTGGLEKLFF
TRBJ2-1,NA,TRBV9,NA,TGTGCCAGCAGCGCTAGTTTCCTCAGTGAGCAGTTCTTC,CASSASFLSEQFF
TRBJ2-7,NA,TRBV10-3,NA,TGTGCCATCAGTGAGGGGGCAGATTACGAGCAGTACTTC,CAISEGADYEQYF
TRBJ1-1,TRBD1,TRBV29-1,NA,TGCAGCGCAGAACAACAGGGGTCGTACACTGAAGCTTTCTTT,CSAEQQGSYTEAFF
TRBJ1-2,NA,TRBV5-3,NA,TGTGCCAGAAGCAGCATTTGTGAGCAGGATAACTATGGCTACACCTTC,CARSSICEQDNYGYTF
TRBJ1-4,NA,TRBV6-5,NA,TGTGCCAGCAGTTACTCGACCGGGTCAAAACTGTTTTTT,CASSYSTGSKLFF
TRBJ1-2,TRBD1,TRBV10-3,NA,TGTGCCATCAGTGAAAGGACAGGCGACCCTTATGGCTACACCTTC,CAISERTGDPYGYTF
TRBJ1-4,NA,TRBV29-1,once,TGCAGCGTTTCGGACTCAGAGGAACTGTTTTTT,CSVSDSEELFF
TRBJ2-7,NA,TRBV21-1,NA,TGTGCCAGCAGCAAACCTACGGACCTCTTCCACGAGCAGTACTTC,CASSKPTDLFHEQYF
TRBJ2-7,NA,TRBV6-5,NA,TGTGCCAGCAGCCGCTTTGCGGGATCAAACTACGAGCAGTACTTC,CASSRFAGSNYEQYF
TRBJ2-1,NA,TRBV5-5,NA,TGTGCCAGCAGTCAGGGTTCCTCCGGGCAGTTCTTC,CASSQGSSGQFF
TRBJ2-1,TRBD1,TRBV5-1,NA,TGCGCCAGCAGCTTGGAGGGGACAGGGGCCTACAATGAGCAGTTCTTC,CASSLEGTGAYNEQFF
TRBJ2-2,NA,TRBV29-1,NA,TGCAGCTTTAGACAGGATGCGAACACCGGGGAGCTGTTTTTT,CSFRQDANTGELFF
TRBJ2-5,NA,TRBV11-2,NA,TGTGCCAGCAGCTTAGTAGAAGAGACCCAGTACTTC,CASSLVEETQYF
TRBJ2-7,NA,TRBV4-1,NA,TGCGCCAGCAGCCAAGTTCGGTCCTACGAGCAGTACTTC,CASSQVRSYEQYF
TRBJ2-7,NA,TRBV7-2,NA,TGTGCCAGCAGCCCGAGGTCCGGGAGTTACGAGCAGTACTTC,CASSPRSGSYEQYF
TRBJ2-5,TRBD2,TRBV7-8,NA,TGTGCCAGCAGCTCGGGGAGGGGTCGGGGGGAGACCCAGTACTTC,CASSSGRGRGETQYF
TRBJ1-2,TRBD1,TRBV3-1/TRBV3-2,NA,TGTGCCAGCAGCCACTACGGACAGGGGGCAAACTATGGCTACACCTTC,CASSHYGQGANYGYTF
TRBJ1-2,NA,TRBV15,NA,TGTGCCACCAGCAGAGATCGGGGGGGCGCTAATGGCTACACCTTC,CATSRDRGGANGYTF
TRBJ1-2,NA,TRBV5-1,NA,TGCGCCAGCAGCCCGGCGGGACTTGATACCCATGGCTACACCTTC,CASSPAGLDTHGYTF
TRBJ1-1,NA,TRBV12-3/TRBV12-4,few,TGTGCCAGCAGTTTTAATGGAAACACTGAAGCTTTCTTT,CASSFNGNTEAFF
TRBJ1-5,TRBD1,TRBV6-1,NA,TGTGCCAGCAGTGAAGGGCAGGGGGCGCGTCAGCCCCAGCATTTT,CASSEGQGARQPQHF
TRBJ1-4,TRBD1,TRBV5-1,NA,TGCGCCAGCAGCCAGACAGGGGGGCAGAATGAAAAACTGTTTTTT,CASSQTGGQNEKLFF
TRBJ1-3,TRBD1,TRBV14,NA,TGTGCCAGCAGCCAAGATATGGGGACAGGGAATTATTTCGGAAACACCATATATTTT,CASSQDMGTGNYFGNTIYF
TRBJ1-1,NA,TRBV7-8,NA,TGTGCCAGCAGCTCCCGGATGAACACTGAAGCTTTCTTT,CASSSRMNTEAFF
TRBJ2-1,TRBD2,TRBV4-3,NA,TGCGCCAGCAGCCAAGATAGTAGCGGGAGGGCAGCTGAGCAGTTCTTC,CASSQDSSGRAAEQFF
TRBJ2-5,NA,TRBV2,NA,TGTGCCAGCACCGTCCGAGAGACCCAGTACTTC,CASTVRETQYF
TRBJ2-1,NA,TRBV30,NA,TGTGCCTGGAGCCCTTACTCTAATGAGCAGTTCTTC,CAWSPYSNEQFF
TRBJ1-3,NA,TRBV7-9,NA,TGTGCCAGCAGCTCCCAGGGAGTGGGCTCTGGAAACACCATATATTTT,CASSSQGVGSGNTIYF
TRBJ2-7,NA,TRBV27,NA,TGTGCCAACCCCATAGGGGCAGGGAACGAGCAGTACTTC,CANPIGAGNEQYF
TRBJ2-7,TRBD2,TRBV15,NA,TGTGCCACCTGGCCTCTAGCGGTCAGCTCCTACGAGCAGTACTTC,CATWPLAVSSYEQYF
TRBJ2-7,TRBD1,TRBV6-1,NA,TGTGCCAGCAGTGACCAAACAGGGGTGTCCTACGAGCAGTACTTC,CASSDQTGVSYEQYF
TRBJ2-3,NA,TRBV19,NA,TGTGCCAGTAGTATTGGCAGGGGAAGGGATACAGATACGCAGTATTTT,CASSIGRGRDTDTQYF
TRBJ2-7,TRBD1,TRBV10-3,NA,TGTGCCATCAGCTCCGGGACAGGGCTCTACGAGCAGTACTTC,CAISSGTGLYEQYF
TRBJ2-5,NA,TRBV5-6,NA,TGTGCCAGCAGCTTGGCCGTCGGAGTAGAGACCCAGTACTTC,CASSLAVGVETQYF
TRBJ1-1,NA,TRBV19,NA,TGTGCCAGTACTAGGAGGGGTCGCCGACTTAACACTGAAGCTTTCTTT,CASTRRGRRLNTEAFF